This T cell receptor beta chain was identified during a study of cytomegalovirus exposure and HLA in healthy donors. Study-wide findings and caveats: Presence/absence analyses assumed roughly uniform sequencing depth across donors.

In regard to this clone: Its antigen is unknown.

This CDR3 comprises 16 residues. Germline-derived CDR1 and CDR2 are SGHAT and FQNNGV. Trimming shortened V by 0 bases and J by 6 bases, and 17 bases separated the two germline ends. PCR amplification relied on 60 Vbeta primers (plus 13 Jbeta primers). TCRdb keeps only in-frame clones here, not all; method: immunoSEQ multiplex PCR. The sample includes about 160,000 clones, nearly 80% of them seen just once. This TCR came from a woman aged 40 to 50 in good health and CMV-seronegative. Sequencing was done on a sample of PBMCs. This chain uses TRBV11-2 with TRBJ1-1; D might be TRBD1 (5 bases). CDR3 DNA: TGTGCCAGCAGCTTAGATATCGACGGTAGGGGCTCTGAAGCTTTCTTT. It yields the protein CASSLDIDGRGSEAFF.